What follows describes a single T cell receptor (beta chain). The antigen remains undetermined. This sample stems from a study of cytotoxic CD8 clonotypes in ibrutinib-treated CLL. For the study at large: Mean values per sample were a few hundred thousand productive templates and 94,082 productive rearrangements. Regarding the study as a whole: Contraction or stability on treatment characterized the public clonotypes, which were uncommon. Timing of sampling differed between sustained-remission and progressing patients. Clonality went up at ibrutinib response and then declined back toward baseline at progression.

The CDR3 has 15 amino acids. With 4 bases clipped from V and 1 base from J, the junction kept 5 bases outside the gene matches. CDR1 is SGHDN, CDR2 FVKESK, per germline. Generated by immunoSEQ multiplex PCR, the TCRdb table keeps only in-frame clones and is missing some. This repertoire shows tens of thousands of clones, 56% found once; its top ten account for roughly 20%. The sample here was PBMCs, taken after 24 months of ibrutinib treatment. The chain links TRBV14 to TRBJ2-7, with TRBD1 matching over 9 bases. This TCR came from a human donor with chronic lymphocytic leukemia. The CDR3 DNA is TGTGCCAGCAGCCTCCCGGGACAGGGTTCCTACGAGCAGTACTTC. Translated: CASSLPGQGSYEQYF. The full variable domain, rest sourced from reference TRBV14 and TRBJ2-7, is EAGVTQFPSHSVIEKGQTVTLRCDPISGHDNLYWYRRVMGKEIKFLLHFVKESKQDESGMPNNRFLAERTGGTYSTLKVQPAELEDSGVYFCASSLPGQGSYEQYFGPGTRLTVT.